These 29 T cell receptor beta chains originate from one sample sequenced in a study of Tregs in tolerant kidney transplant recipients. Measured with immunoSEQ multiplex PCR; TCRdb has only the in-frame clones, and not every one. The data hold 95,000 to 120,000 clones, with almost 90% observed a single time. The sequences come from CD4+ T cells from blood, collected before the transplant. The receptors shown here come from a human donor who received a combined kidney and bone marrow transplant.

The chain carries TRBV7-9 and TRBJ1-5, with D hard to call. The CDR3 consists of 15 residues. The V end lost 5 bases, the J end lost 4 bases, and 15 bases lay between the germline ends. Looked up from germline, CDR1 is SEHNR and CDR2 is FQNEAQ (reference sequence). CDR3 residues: CASSRSTGFNQPQHF. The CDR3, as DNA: TGTGCCAGCAGCCGATCGACCGGGTTTAATCAGCCCCAGCATTTT.

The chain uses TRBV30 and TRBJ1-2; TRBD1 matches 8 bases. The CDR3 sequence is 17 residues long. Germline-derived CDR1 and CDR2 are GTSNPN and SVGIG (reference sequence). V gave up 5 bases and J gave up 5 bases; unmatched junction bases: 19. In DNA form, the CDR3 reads TGTGCCTGGGCCCGGTGGCTGACAGGGGCGCCTAGATATGGCTACACCTTC. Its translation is CAWARWLTGAPRYGYTF. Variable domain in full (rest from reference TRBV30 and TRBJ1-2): SQTIHQWPATLVQPVGSPLSLECTVEGTSNPNLYWYRQAAGRGLQLLFYSVGIGQISSEVPQNLSASRPQDRQFILSSKKLLLSDSGFYLCAWARWLTGAPRYGYTFGSGTRLTVV.

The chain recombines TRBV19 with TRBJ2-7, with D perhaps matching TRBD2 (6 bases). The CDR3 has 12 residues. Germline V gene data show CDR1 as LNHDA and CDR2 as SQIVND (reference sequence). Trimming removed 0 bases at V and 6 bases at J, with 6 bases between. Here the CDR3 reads CASSIEGGEQYF. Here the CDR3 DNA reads TGTGCCAGTAGTATAGAGGGGGGCGAGCAGTACTTC.

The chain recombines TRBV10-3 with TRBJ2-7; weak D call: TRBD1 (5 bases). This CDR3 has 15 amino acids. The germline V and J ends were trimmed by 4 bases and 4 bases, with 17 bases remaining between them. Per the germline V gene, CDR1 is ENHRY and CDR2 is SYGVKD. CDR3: CAISGNRRGKYEQYF. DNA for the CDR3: TGTGCCATCAGTGGTAACAGGAGAGGTAAATACGAGCAGTACTTC.

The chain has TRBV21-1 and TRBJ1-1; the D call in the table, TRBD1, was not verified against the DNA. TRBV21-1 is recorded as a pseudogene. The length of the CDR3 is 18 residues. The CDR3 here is CASSKALSVAGRNTEAFF. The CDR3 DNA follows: TGTGCCAGCAGCAAAGCGCTTTCGGTAGCAGGGCGGAACACTGAAGCTTTCTTT.

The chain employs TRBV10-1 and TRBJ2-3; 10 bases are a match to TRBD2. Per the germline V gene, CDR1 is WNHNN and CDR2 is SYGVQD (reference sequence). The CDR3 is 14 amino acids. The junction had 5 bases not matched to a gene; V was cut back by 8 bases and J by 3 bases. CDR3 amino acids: CASSALAGTDTQYF. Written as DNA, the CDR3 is TGCGCCAGCTCGGCACTAGCGGGGACAGATACGCAGTATTTT.

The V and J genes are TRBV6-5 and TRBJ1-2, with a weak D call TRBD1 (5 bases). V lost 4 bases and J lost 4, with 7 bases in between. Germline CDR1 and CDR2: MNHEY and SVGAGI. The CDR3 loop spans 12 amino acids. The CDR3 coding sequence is TGTGCCAGCAGTTCCCAGGGCTATGGCTACACCTTC. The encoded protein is CASSSQGYGYTF.

In nucleotides, the CDR3 is TGTGCCAGCAGTGAGACCCCGAGCGGTGAGCAGTTCTTC. Amino acid sequence: CASSETPSGEQFF. V is TRBV2 and J is TRBJ2-1, with D perhaps matching TRBD2 (5 bases). The CDR3 has 13 amino acids. V lost 3 bases to trimming and J lost 9 bases, with 12 bases between them. The germline CDR1 and CDR2 sequences are SNHLY and FYNNEI.

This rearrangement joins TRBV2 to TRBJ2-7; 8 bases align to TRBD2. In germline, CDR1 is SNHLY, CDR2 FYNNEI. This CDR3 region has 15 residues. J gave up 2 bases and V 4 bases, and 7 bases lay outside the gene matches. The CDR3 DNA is TGTGCCAGCAGTGGTAATAGCGGGACCCCCTACGAGCAGTACTTC. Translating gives CASSGNSGTPYEQYF.

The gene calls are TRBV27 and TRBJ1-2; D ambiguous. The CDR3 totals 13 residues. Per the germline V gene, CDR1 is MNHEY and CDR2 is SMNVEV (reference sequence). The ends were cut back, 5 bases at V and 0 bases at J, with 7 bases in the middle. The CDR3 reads CASSTQANYGYTF. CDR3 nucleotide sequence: TGTGCCAGCAGTACTCAGGCTAACTATGGCTACACCTTC.

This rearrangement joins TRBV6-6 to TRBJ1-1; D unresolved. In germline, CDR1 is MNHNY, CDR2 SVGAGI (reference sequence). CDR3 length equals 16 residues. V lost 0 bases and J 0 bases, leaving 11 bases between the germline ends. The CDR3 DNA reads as TGTGCCAGCAGTTACTCGAGAACTGTCATGAACACTGAAGCTTTCTTT. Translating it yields CASSYSRTVMNTEAFF.

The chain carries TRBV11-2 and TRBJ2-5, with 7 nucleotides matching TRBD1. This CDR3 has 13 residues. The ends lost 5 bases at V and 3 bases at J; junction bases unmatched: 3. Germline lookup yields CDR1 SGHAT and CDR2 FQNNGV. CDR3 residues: CASSRGQKETQYF. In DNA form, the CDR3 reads TGTGCCAGCAGCCGGGGACAGAAAGAGACCCAGTACTTC.

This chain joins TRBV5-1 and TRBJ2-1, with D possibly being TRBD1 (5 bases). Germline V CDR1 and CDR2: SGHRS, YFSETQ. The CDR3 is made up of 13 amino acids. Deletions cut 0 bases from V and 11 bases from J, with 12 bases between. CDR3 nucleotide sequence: TGCGCCAGCAGCTTGGGGGGCAGATCTAAGCAGTTCTTC. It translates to CASSLGGRSKQFF.

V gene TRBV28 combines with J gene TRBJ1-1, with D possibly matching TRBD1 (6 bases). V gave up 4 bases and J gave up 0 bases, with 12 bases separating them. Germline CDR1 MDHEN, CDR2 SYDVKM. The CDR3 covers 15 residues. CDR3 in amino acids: CASSWGGPMNTEAFF. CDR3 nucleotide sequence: TGTGCCAGCAGTTGGGGGGGGCCTATGAACACTGAAGCTTTCTTT.

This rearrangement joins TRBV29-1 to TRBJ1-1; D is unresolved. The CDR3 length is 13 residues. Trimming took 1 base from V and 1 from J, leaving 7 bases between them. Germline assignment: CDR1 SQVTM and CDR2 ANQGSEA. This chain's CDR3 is CSVEGTANTEAFF. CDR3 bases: TGCAGCGTTGAAGGGACTGCGAACACTGAAGCTTTCTTT. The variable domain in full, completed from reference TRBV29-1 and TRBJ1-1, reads SAVISQKPSRDICQRGTSLTIQCQVDSQVTMMFWYRQQPGQSLTLIATANQGSEATYESGFVIDKFPISRPNLTFSTLTVSNMSPEDSSIYLCSVEGTANTEAFFGQGTRLTVV.

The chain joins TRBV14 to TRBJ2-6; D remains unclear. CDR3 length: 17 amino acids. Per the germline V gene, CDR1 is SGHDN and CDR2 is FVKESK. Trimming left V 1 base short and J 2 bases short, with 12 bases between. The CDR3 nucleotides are TGTGCCAGCAGCCAAGTTGGTTCAGGAACTGGGGCCAACGTCCTGACTTTC. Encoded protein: CASSQVGSGTGANVLTF.

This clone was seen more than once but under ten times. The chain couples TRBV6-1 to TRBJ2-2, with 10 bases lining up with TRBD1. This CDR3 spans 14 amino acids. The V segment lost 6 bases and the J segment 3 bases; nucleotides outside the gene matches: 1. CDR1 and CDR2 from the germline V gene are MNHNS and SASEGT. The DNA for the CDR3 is TGTGCCAGCAGGACAGGGGGCGACACCGGGGAGCTGTTTTTT. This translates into CASRTGGDTGELFF.

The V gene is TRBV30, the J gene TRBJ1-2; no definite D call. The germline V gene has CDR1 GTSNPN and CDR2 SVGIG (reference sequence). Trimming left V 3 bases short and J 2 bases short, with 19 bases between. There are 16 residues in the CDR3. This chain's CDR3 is CAWSDKPWTANYGYTF. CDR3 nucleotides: TGTGCCTGGAGCGACAAGCCGTGGACTGCGAACTATGGCTACACCTTC.

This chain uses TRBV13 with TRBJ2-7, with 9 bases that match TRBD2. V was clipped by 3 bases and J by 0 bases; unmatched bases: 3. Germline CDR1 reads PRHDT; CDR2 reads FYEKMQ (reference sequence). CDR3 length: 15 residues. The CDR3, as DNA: TGTGCCAGCAGCTTCCGAGCGGGGGGCTCCTACGAGCAGTACTTC. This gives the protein CASSFRAGGSYEQYF.

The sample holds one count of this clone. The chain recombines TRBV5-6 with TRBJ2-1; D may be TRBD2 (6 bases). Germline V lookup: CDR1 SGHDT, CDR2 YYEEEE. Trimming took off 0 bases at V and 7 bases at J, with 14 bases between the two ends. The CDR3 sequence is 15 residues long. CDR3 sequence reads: CASSLVLAPGNEQFF. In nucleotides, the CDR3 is TGTGCCAGCAGCTTGGTTCTAGCGCCGGGAAATGAGCAGTTCTTC.

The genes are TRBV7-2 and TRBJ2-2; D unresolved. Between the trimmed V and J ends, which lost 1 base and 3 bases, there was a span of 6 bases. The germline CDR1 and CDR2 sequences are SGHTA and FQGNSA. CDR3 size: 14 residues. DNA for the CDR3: TGTGCCAGCAGCTTAGACTTATACACCGGGGAGCTGTTTTTT. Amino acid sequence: CASSLDLYTGELFF.

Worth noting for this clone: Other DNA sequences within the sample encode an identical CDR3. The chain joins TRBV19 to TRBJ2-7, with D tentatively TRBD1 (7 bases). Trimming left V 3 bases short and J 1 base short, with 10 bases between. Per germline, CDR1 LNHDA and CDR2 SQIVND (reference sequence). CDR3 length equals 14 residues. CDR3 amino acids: CASSIQGGSYEQYF. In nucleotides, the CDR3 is TGTGCCAGTAGTATTCAGGGGGGATCCTACGAGCAGTACTTC.

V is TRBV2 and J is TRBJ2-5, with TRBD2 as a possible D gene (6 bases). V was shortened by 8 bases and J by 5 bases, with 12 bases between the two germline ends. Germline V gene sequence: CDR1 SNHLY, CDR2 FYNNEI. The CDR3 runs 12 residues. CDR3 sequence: CASAGSGETQYF. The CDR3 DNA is TGTGCCAGCGCGGGGTCCGGGGAGACCCAGTACTTC.

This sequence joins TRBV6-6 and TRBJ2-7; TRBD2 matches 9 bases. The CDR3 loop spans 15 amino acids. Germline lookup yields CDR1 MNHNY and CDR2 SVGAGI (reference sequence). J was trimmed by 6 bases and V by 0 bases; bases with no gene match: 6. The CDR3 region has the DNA TGTGCCAGCAGTTACTCCGGCGGGGGGGCGATCGAGCAGTACTTC. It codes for CASSYSGGGAIEQYF.

The CDR3 DNA is TGCGCCAGCAGATGGGGACACACCTCTGGAAACACCATATATTTT. Translating it yields CASRWGHTSGNTIYF. The genes are TRBV23-1 and TRBJ1-3, with a weak D call TRBD1 (6 bases). TRBV23-1 is an ORF, and what it does is uncertain. The length of the CDR3 is 15 residues. The V end was cut by 6 bases, the J end by 0 bases, with 12 bases between.

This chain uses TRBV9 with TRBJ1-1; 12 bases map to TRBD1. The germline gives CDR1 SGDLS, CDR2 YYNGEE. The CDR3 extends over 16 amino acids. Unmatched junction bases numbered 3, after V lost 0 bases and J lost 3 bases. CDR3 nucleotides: TGTGCCAGCAGCGTAGGGGACAGGGGGCAGGACACTGAAGCTTTCTTT. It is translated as CASSVGDRGQDTEAFF.

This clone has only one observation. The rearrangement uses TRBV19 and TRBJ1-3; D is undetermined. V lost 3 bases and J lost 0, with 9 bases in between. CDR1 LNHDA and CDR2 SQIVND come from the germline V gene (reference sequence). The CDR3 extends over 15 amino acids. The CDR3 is CASSIARDSGNTIYF. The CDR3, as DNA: TGTGCCAGTAGTATTGCCCGGGACTCTGGAAACACCATATATTTT.

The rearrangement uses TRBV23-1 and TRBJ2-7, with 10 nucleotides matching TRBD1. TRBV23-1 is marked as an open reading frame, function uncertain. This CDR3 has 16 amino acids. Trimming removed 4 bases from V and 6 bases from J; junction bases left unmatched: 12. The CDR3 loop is CASSRTGQGECVEQYF. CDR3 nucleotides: TGCGCCAGCAGTCGGACCGGACAGGGGGAGTGTGTCGAGCAGTACTTC.

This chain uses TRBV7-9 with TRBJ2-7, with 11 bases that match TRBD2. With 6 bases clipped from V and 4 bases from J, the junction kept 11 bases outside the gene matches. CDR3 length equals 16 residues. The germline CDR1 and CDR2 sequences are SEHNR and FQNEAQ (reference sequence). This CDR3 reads CASRGETSGTGYEQYF. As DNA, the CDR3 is TGTGCCAGCAGGGGTGAGACTAGCGGGACCGGTTACGAGCAGTACTTC.